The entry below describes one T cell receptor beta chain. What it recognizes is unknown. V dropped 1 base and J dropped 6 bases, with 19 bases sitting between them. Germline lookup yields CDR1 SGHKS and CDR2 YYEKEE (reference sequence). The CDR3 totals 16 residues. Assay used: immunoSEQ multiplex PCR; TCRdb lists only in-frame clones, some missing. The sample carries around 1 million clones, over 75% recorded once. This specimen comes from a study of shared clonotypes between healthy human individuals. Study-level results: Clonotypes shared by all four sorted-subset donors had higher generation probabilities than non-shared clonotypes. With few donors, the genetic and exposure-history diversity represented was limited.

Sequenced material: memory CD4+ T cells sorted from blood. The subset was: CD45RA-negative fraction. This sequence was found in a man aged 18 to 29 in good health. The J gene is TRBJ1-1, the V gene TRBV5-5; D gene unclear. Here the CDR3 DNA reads TGTGCCAGCAGCTTGTCCGGAGGCAACCCGTGGGCTGAAGCTTTCTTT. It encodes CASSLSGGNPWAEAFF.